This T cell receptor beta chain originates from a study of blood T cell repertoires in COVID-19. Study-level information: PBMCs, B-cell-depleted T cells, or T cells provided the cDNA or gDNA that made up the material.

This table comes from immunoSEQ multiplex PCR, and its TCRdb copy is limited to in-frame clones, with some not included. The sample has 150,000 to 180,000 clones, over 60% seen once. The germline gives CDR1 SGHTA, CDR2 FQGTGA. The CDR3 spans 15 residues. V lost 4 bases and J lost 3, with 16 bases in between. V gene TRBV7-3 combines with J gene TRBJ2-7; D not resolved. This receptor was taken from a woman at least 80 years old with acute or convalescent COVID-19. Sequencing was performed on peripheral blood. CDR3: CASSSLVLTGYEQYF. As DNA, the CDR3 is TGTGCCAGCAGCTCTCTGGTGTTAACCGGCTACGAGCAGTACTTC.